The 5 T cell receptor beta chains presented below share a single source sample, sequenced in a study of T-cell reconstitution after alpha-beta-depleted transplantation in children. Unique molecular identifiers were used to barcode this TCRbeta library. A single record per CDR3 protein comes from TCRdb applying MiXCR to the PCR reads. The top ten hold roughly 28% of the sample, which has about 230,000 distinct CDR3 sequences, around 9.9% seen once. The specimen comprised PBMCs, sampled before TCRalphabeta/CD19-depleted stem cell transplant. These receptors were obtained from a child under two years old with acute myeloid leukemia, due to receive a stem cell transplant.

In this sample, this clonotype turned up a few times. This rearrangement joins TRBV28 to TRBJ2-5; no definite D call. Deletions cut 1 base from V and 3 bases from J, with 12 bases between. Germline V gene lookup returns CDR1 MDHEN and CDR2 SYDVKM. This CDR3 region has 15 residues. The CDR3 region is CASSLLSLGKETQYF. In nucleotides, the CDR3 is TGTGCCAGCAGTTTATTGAGTCTGGGGAAAGAGACCCAGTACTTC.

In this sample, this clonotype turned up many times. The rearrangement links TRBV7-2 to TRBJ2-3, with a possible D match to TRBD1 (6 bases). Trimming stripped 5 bases from V and 3 bases from J, with 12 bases between. This CDR3 region has 14 residues. Germline CDR1 reads SGHTA; CDR2 reads FQGNSA. The CDR3 sequence is CASSLMRGTDTQYF. In nucleotides, the CDR3 is TGTGCCAGCAGCCTGATGAGGGGGACAGATACGCAGTATTTT.

This clonotype was observed many times. The J gene is TRBJ1-1, the V gene TRBV5-1; TRBD1 matches at 7 bases. CDR1 and CDR2 (germline): SGHRS, YFSETQ. The CDR3 has 14 residues. V shed 3 bases and J 4 bases; nucleotides not matched to a gene: 6. CDR3 nucleotides: TGCGCCAGCAGCTCGCAGGGGGGGTCCACTGAAGCTTTCTTT. It specifies CASSSQGGSTEAFF.

A single count supports this clonotype. This may be a read error, as it is one base from a much larger clone. The V gene is TRBV28, the J gene TRBJ1-3; D gene unclear. The CDR3 has 13 amino acids. The germline V gene has CDR1 MDHEN and CDR2 SYDVKM. This chain's CDR3 is CASSLHGGYTIYF. The CDR3 coding sequence is TGTGCCAGCAGTTTACACGGTGGATACACCATATATTTT.

In its sample, this clonotype was seen many times. The chain recombines TRBV25-1 with TRBJ1-6, with D uncertain. The length of the CDR3 is 16 residues. The V and J ends lost 3 bases and 0 bases respectively, with 9 bases between them. Germline CDR1 MGHDK, CDR2 SYGVNS. The CDR3 nucleotides read TGTGCCAGCAGTGATGGAGGGAGCTCCTATAATTCACCCCTCCACTTT. It codes for CASSDGGSSYNSPLHF.